Given below is one T cell receptor beta chain in context. This clone came up a few times. This receptor's antigen is unknown. Base qualities are not provided; no much larger clone lies one nucleotide away. TCRbeta CDR3 regions were amplified from genomic DNA using the immunoSEQ Assay, a bias-controlled multiplex PCR. The authors processed their data as follows. Nucleated cell counts per sample were estimated from amplification of reference gene primers within the assay. To quantify the absolute abundance of each unique TCRbeta CDR3 rearrangement, sequence reads were collapsed and filtered. For each sample, productive Simpson clonality was calculated by taking the square root of Simpson's diversity index across productive rearrangements. Here the immuneACCESS table is served through TCRdb, limited to in-frame sequences with V and J called. Missing clones are a known gap in these copies; in checked studies unresolved V genes cover under half, and the rest lacks a known reason. The V and J calls and clone size are taken from that table; D and trimming were inferred from the DNA. Across this sample there are 200,000 to 300,000 clones, with around 88% seen only once. The ten largest clonotypes hold roughly 2.5% of the sample.

A distance of 16 bases separates the germline ends of V and J, which lose 5 bases and 11 bases respectively. CDR1 SGHKS and CDR2 YYEKEE are derived from the germline V gene (reference sequence). Measured from the cysteine to the phenylalanine, the CDR3 is 12 residues long. Of all the DNA, just the CDR3 is kept, 36 bases in frame from base 1. The sample belongs to a study of blood T cell repertoires in COVID-19 (dated by TCRdb to 2020 to 2021). Concerning the study at large: The collaborator samples originated in the United States, Italy and Spain and spanned the acute and convalescent phases of COVID-19. The material from the prospective study consisted of cDNA or gDNA derived from T cells, B-cell-depleted T cells, or PBMCs. The dataset comprised deeply sampled blood TCRbeta repertoires from subjects exposed to, actively infected with, or recovered from COVID-19. The repertoires were released in a freely available public database meant as a resource for research on the immune response to SARS-CoV-2. The samples were drawn from two sources: the first 160 participants of the ongoing ImmuneRACE study, and 1,200 or so subjects contributed by 6 global collaborators. Sample metadata almost always included a de-identified subject ID, COVID-19 status, age in years and sex. HLA class I and class II types, where available, came from metadata supplied by the sample provider rather than from assay-based typing. What the study reported, not specific to this receptor: How much clinical and demographic metadata was included differed by source and by participant, and the metadata was provided uncurated.

Participants in the prospective study were enrolled through a virtual design, were aged about 18 to 90 years, and lived in fewer than 30 United States geographic areas. Cohort assignment in the prospective study relied on participant-reported clinical history from a screening survey and a study questionnaire. In the prospective study, whole blood, serum and a nasopharyngeal or oropharyngeal swab were collected from each participant by mobile phlebotomists. Additional blood draws and questionnaires over a 2-month period could optionally be provided by prospective study participants. Prospective study blood samples were shipped either frozen or at room temperature before DNA extraction.

The TCR originated in a woman between 40 and 55 years old with acute COVID-19. Recombination joined TRBV5-5 with TRBJ1-1, with the D segment identity uncertain. The sample consisted of PBMCs or T cells enriched from blood (not recorded which). The CDR3 reads as follows: CASSYDGVMAFF. The sequence in DNA is TGTGCCAGCAGTTATGACGGGGTGATGGCTTTCTTT.